This paragraph reports one TCR beta chain. This record comes from a study of blood T cells in healthy people across ages. Using a J-beta primer mix together with a sample-barcoded 5' primer, a second PCR was run for roughly 6 to 11 cycles. TCRdb re-derived calls from the 5' RACE reads in MiXCR, one entry per CDR3 protein. The sample carries about 2 million distinct CDR3 sequences, around 48% recorded once. The germline gives CDR1 MNHNY, CDR2 SVGAGI (reference sequence). V trimming: 5 bases; J trimming: 7 bases; junction bases outside the gene matches: 3. The CDR3 consists of 12 residues. The amount of total RNA extracted per sample was at least 6 micrograms.

This TCR came from a woman aged 40 to 50 in good health. This sequence joins TRBV6-6 and TRBJ2-3, with 7 bases identical to TRBD2. The sample taken for sequencing was blood. CDR3 nucleotide sequence: TGTGCCAGCAGTGGGGGGGAAAATACGCAGTATTTT. Its translation is CASSGGENTQYF.